These 17 T cell receptor beta chains were sequenced from one sample in a study of blood T cells in healthy people across ages (dated by TCRdb to about 2015). The method behind the library was 5' RACE. The reads were generated on an Illumina HiSeq 2500. A second PCR of 7 to 11 cycles was performed with a sample-barcoded 5' primer and a J-beta primer mix. TCRdb redid the processing of the public reads, applying fastp at Q25 and MiXCR, and retained in-frame beta chains. CDR3 protein sequences are deduplicated, and each keeps its most common genes and DNA. The sample profile shows around 800,000 distinct CDR3 sequences; 53% of them were found once. The top ten hold about two fifths of the sample. Sequenced sample: blood. The receptors stem from a man older than 75 in good health.

The chain uses TRBV29-1 and TRBJ1-3; D is ambiguous. Per germline, CDR1 SQVTM and CDR2 ANQGSEA. The CDR3 loop spans 10 amino acids. The V end was cut by 7 bases, the J end by 5 bases, with 6 bases between. CDR3: CSGRRNTIYF. The CDR3 nucleotides read TGCAGCGGTCGACGAAACACCATATATTTT.

This clonotype came up a few times. The chain carries TRBV2 and TRBJ2-7, with D maybe TRBD1 (5 bases). Deletions cut 2 bases from V and 1 base from J, with 9 bases between. CDR1 is SNHLY, CDR2 FYNNEI, per germline. The CDR3 extends over 14 amino acids. CDR3 in DNA: TGTGCCAGCAGTGAAAAGACAGTTTCCTACGAGCAGTACTTC. As protein: CASSEKTVSYEQYF.

This chain joins TRBV10-3 and TRBJ2-5; 12 nucleotides align to TRBD2. The CDR3 loop spans 17 amino acids. V dropped 5 bases and J dropped 2; count of bases not matched to a gene: 9. The germline gives CDR1 ENHRY, CDR2 SYGVKD. The CDR3 DNA sequence: TGTGCCATCAGTTTCGGACTAGCGGGGTCTCAACAAGAGACCCAGTACTTC. It encodes CAISFGLAGSQQETQYF.

The chain joins TRBV5-1 to TRBJ1-2; the match to TRBD1 covers 7 bases. Germline trimming cut 3 bases from V and 6 bases from J; bases unmatched to any gene: 8. This CDR3 region has 14 residues. From germline, CDR1 is SGHRS and CDR2 YFSETQ. The CDR3, as DNA: TGCGCCAGCAGCTCCGCAGGGGGTGCGAATGGCTACACCTTC. Amino acid sequence: CASSSAGGANGYTF.

The gene calls are TRBV6-1 and TRBJ2-6, with D unclear. The CDR3 has 16 residues. Trimming pared 8 bases from V and 1 base from J, leaving 15 bases between. In germline, CDR1 is MNHNS, CDR2 SASEGT. DNA for the CDR3: TGTGCCAGCGCCCTTTTCAGGAGTTCTGGGGCCAACGTCCTGACTTTC. This sequence encodes CASALFRSSGANVLTF.

The chain employs TRBV7-9 and TRBJ2-1; D uncertain. The germline V gene has CDR1 SEHNR and CDR2 FQNEAQ (reference sequence). The CDR3 spans 17 residues. V was trimmed by 0 bases and J by 4 bases, leaving 16 bases between them. DNA of the CDR3: TGTGCCAGCAGCTTAGCCCCCGATCCGACCGATTACAATGAGCAGTTCTTC. Its translation: CASSLAPDPTDYNEQFF.

CDR3 bases: TGTGCCAGCAGGAACAGATTTTTGGAGACCCAGTACTTC. Protein product: CASRNRFLETQYF. The chain couples TRBV6-6 to TRBJ2-5; no firm D call. Between the trimmed V and J ends, which lost 6 bases and 5 bases, there was a span of 13 bases. Germline CDR1 MNHNY, CDR2 SVGAGI (reference sequence). The CDR3 contains 13 residues.

This clonotype was recorded only once. The chain has TRBV5-1 and TRBJ2-2, with a possible D match to TRBD1 (6 bases). There are 16 residues in the CDR3. V was trimmed by 0 bases and J by 1 base, leaving 10 bases between them. Germline values: CDR1 SGHRS, CDR2 YFSETQ. The CDR3 loop reads CASSLVVGGNTGELFF. The CDR3 region has the DNA TGCGCCAGCAGCTTGGTCGTAGGGGGGAACACCGGGGAGCTGTTTTTT.

With respect to this clonotype: Germline and junction disagree at one end, which may indicate a read error. This sequence joins TRBV6-2 or TRBV6-3 and TRBJ2-4; no firm D call. CDR3 length equals 13 residues. From germline, CDR1 is MNHEY and CDR2 SVGEGT. The CDR3 loop reads CASSDSLLCEQYF. CDR3 sequence (DNA): TGTGCCAGCAGTGACTCGCTACTGTGTGAGCAGTACTTC.

In this sample, this clonotype turned up once. The V gene is TRBV3-1, the J gene TRBJ2-3; D not certain. CDR3 length: 14 amino acids. The V gene's germline CDR1 is LGHDT and CDR2 YNNKEL (reference sequence). Trimming stripped 4 bases from V and 7 bases from J, with 15 bases between. The CDR3 sequence: CASSPARVRNTQYF. CDR3 DNA sequence: TGTGCCAGCAGCCCGGCAAGGGTCCGGAATACGCAGTATTTT.

This clonotype showed up just once. This chain joins TRBV7-9 and TRBJ2-5; 7 nucleotides agree with TRBD2. The DNA end favors TRBJ2-7, so the J call may be wrong. The CDR3 runs to 16 residues. The germline gives CDR1 SEHNR, CDR2 FQNEAQ (reference sequence). The CDR3 sequence: CASSLARRGRGYEQYF. CDR3 in DNA: TGTGCCAGCAGCTTAGCGAGGCGGGGGAGAGGTTACGAGCAGTACTTC.

A single count supports this clonotype. The junction departs from the called germline gene at one end, perhaps through a read error. The V gene is TRBV12-3 or TRBV12-4, the J gene TRBJ2-5; 8 positions match TRBD1. This CDR3 comprises 16 residues. The chain's CDR3 is CASSLWDRHIQETPYF. CDR3 in DNA: TGTGCCAGCAGTTTATGGGACAGGCACATCCAAGAGACCCCGTACTTC.

This clonotype was seen more than once but under ten times. V gene TRBV2 combines with J gene TRBJ1-5; 12 positions match TRBD1. Germline V gives CDR1 SNHLY, CDR2 FYNNEI. CDR3 size: 16 residues. Unmatched junction bases numbered 9, after V lost 5 bases and J lost 7 bases. CDR3 nucleotides: TGTGCCAGCAGTATTAGGGGACAGGGGGCCGGCCAGCCCCAGCATTTT. Amino acids: CASSIRGQGAGQPQHF.

The CDR3: CASSFLVGQEGYTF. The CDR3, as DNA: TGTGCCAGCAGTTTTCTTGTGGGACAGGAGGGCTACACCTTC. V gene TRBV28 combines with J gene TRBJ1-2; 8 bases match TRBD1. The ends lost 3 bases at V and 8 bases at J; junction bases unmatched: 8. This CDR3 is built from 14 residues. CDR1 is MDHEN and CDR2 is SYDVKM in the germline V gene.

This clonotype was seen a few times. The chain links TRBV20-1 to TRBJ2-7; D is possibly TRBD1 (5 bases). V shed 4 bases and J shed 3 bases, with 10 bases lying between them. This CDR3 is built from 12 residues. Germline CDR1 and CDR2: DFQATT and SNEGSKA (reference sequence). CDR3 nucleotides: TGCAGTGCTACCCCCCAGGGCTACGAGCAGTACTTC. It yields the protein CSATPQGYEQYF.

The chain has TRBV3-1 and TRBJ2-7, with D unclear. The V gene's germline CDR1 is LGHDT and CDR2 YNNKEL (reference sequence). The CDR3 covers 15 residues. V was pared by 6 bases and J by 4 bases, with 19 bases between. The CDR3 DNA follows: TGTGCCAGCAGTCGCTCGCTAGTCACATGGTACGAGCAGTACTTC. Its protein is CASSRSLVTWYEQYF.

A few counts support this clonotype. The chain is built from TRBV12-3 or TRBV12-4 and TRBJ1-5, with D perhaps matching TRBD1 (5 bases). The V and J ends lost 2 bases and 7 bases respectively, with 12 bases between them. The CDR3 runs 14 residues. In nucleotides, the CDR3 is TGTGCCAGCAGTTTATGGGGGAAGGGCCAGCCCCAGCATTTT. Residues: CASSLWGKGQPQHF.